The clone carrying this T cell receptor beta chain was detected only once. These data are taken from a study of OX40 agonist ivuxolimab in advanced cancers. In the study overall: Prior anti-PD-1, anti-PD-L1 or anti-CTLA-4 therapy was allowed; less than 45% had some.

Any history of autoimmune disease or systemic immunosuppression disqualified patients. Repertoires were generated with immunoSEQ multiplex PCR, while TCRdb's copy carries only in-frame clones and drops some. The sample lists 65,000 to 85,000 clones; 80% to 95% were seen once. The CDR3 covers 15 residues. The germline V gene has CDR1 MNHEY and CDR2 SMNVEV (reference sequence). The junction had 6 bases not matched to a gene; V was cut back by 4 bases and J by 7 bases. This TCR was sampled from an adult with an advanced solid tumor such as melanoma, head and neck, liver or kidney cancer. V gene TRBV27 combines with J gene TRBJ2-1; 11 nucleotides line up with TRBD1. Sequenced here: CD4+ or CD8+ T cells sorted from blood, sampled in a trial of the OX40 agonist ivuxolimab. CDR3 sequence reads: CASSSGTGGWNEQFF. The CDR3 bases are TGTGCCAGCAGTTCGGGGACAGGGGGTTGGAATGAGCAGTTCTTC.